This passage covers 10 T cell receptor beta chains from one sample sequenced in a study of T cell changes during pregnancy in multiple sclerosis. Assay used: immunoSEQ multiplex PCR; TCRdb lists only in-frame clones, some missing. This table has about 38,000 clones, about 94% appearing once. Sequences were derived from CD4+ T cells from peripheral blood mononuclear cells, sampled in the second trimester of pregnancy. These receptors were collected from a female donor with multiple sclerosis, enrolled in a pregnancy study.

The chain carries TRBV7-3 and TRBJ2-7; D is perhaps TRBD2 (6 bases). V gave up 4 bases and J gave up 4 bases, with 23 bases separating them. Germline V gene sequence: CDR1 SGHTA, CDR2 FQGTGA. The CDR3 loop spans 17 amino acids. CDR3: CASSSKRWAGGIYEQYF. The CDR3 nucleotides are TGTGCCAGCAGCTCCAAAAGGTGGGCCGGGGGTATATACGAGCAGTACTTC. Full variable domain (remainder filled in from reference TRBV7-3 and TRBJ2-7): GAGVSQTPSNKVTEKGKYVELRCDPISGHTALYWYRQSLGQGPEFLIYFQGTGAADDSGLPNDRFFAVRPEGSVSTLKIQRTERGDSAVYLCASSSKRWAGGIYEQYFGPGTRLTVT.

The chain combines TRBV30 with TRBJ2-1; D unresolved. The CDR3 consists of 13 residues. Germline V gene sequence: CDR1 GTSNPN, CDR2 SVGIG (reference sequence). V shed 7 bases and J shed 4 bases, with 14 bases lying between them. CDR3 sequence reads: CASDSPFYNEQFF. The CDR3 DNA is TGTGCCTCCGATAGCCCCTTTTACAATGAGCAGTTCTTC.

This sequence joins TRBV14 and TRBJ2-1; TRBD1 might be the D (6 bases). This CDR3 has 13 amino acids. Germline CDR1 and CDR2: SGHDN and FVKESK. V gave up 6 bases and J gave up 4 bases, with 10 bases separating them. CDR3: CASSVQGYNEQFF. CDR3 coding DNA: TGTGCCAGCAGTGTGCAGGGGTACAATGAGCAGTTCTTC.

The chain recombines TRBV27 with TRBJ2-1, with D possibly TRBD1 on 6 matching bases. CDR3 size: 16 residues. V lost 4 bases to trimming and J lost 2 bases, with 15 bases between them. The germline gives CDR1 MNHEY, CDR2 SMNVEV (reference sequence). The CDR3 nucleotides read TGTGCCAGCAGTTATAAATCCGGGACAACCTACAATGAGCAGTTCTTC. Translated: CASSYKSGTTYNEQFF.

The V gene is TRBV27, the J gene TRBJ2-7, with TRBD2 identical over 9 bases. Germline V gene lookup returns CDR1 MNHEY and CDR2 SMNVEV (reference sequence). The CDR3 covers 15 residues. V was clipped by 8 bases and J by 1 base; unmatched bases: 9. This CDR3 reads CASAAVLAGSYEQYF. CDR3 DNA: TGTGCCAGCGCTGCCGTACTAGCGGGTTCCTACGAGCAGTACTTC.

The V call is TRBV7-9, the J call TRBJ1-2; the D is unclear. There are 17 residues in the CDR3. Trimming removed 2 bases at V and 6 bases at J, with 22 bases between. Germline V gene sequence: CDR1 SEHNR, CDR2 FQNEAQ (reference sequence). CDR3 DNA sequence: TGTGCCAGCAGCTTACGGAGCGAGGTTCCGGAGTTCGATGGCTACACCTTC. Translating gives CASSLRSEVPEFDGYTF.

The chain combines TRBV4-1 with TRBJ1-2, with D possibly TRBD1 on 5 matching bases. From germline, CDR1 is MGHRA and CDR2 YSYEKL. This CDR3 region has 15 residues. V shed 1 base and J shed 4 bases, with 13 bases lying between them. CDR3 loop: CASSQGAGEVYGYTF. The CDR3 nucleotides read TGCGCCAGCAGCCAAGGGGCGGGGGAGGTCTATGGCTACACCTTC.

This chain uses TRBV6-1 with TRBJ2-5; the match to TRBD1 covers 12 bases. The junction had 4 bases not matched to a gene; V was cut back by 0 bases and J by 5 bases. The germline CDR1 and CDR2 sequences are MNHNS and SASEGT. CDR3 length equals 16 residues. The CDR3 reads CASSEAGDRGRETQYF. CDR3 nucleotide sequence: TGTGCCAGCAGTGAAGCGGGGGACAGGGGGCGGGAGACCCAGTACTTC.

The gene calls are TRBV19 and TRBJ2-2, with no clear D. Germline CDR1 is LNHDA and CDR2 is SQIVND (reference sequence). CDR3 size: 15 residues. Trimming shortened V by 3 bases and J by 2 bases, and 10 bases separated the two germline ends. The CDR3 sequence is CASSIFQANTGELFF. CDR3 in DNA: TGTGCCAGTAGTATTTTTCAGGCTAACACCGGGGAGCTGTTTTTT.

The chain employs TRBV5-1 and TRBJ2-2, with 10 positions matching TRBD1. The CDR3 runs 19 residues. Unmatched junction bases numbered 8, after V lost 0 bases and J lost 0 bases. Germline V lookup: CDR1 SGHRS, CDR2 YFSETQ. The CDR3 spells CASSLAGQGTPPNTGELFF. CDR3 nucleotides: TGCGCCAGCAGCTTGGCGGGACAGGGGACCCCTCCGAACACCGGGGAGCTGTTTTTT.